This T cell receptor beta chain was recorded in a study of shared clonotypes between healthy human individuals. Study at large: Two women and three men aged 18 to 49 served as donors. Three plates each covered CD4 naive and memory; CD8 naive two, CD8 memory one. Study conclusions and caveats: Estimated richness was generally greater in naive than memory subsets.

Looked up from germline, CDR1 is SSHAT and CDR2 is FNYEAQ (reference sequence). CDR3 size: 13 residues. The V segment lost 5 bases and the J segment 6 bases; nucleotides outside the gene matches: 5. Clones were read by immunoSEQ multiplex PCR, and TCRdb kept only the in-frame ones, dropping some. The sample carries about a million clones, 60% to 85% recorded once. To note about this clone: The antigen remains unidentified.

This TCR derives from a man younger than 30 in good health. Some clones in this sample may be carry-over from other donors' samples. The gene calls are TRBV7-7 and TRBJ2-3; 7 bases line up with TRBD1. The sequenced material came from memory CD4+ T cells from PBMCs. Subset described: CD45RA-negative fraction. CDR3 bases: TGTGCCAGCAGCGCAACAGGGGCCGATACGCAGTATTTT. This sequence encodes CASSATGADTQYF.